The rows below give T cell receptor beta chains drawn from one sample of a study of blood T cell repertoires in COVID-19. Assay: immunoSEQ multiplex PCR; the TCRdb copy retains only in-frame clones and omits some. This sample has 220,000 or so clones, with roughly 83% found just once. Input material: PBMCs or T cells enriched from blood (not recorded which). These receptors originate from a woman aged 40 to 50 with acute COVID-19. CDR3s include the opening cysteine and the closing phenylalanine or tryptophan. The order of the fields is CDR3 protein, CDR3 DNA, clone size, D gene, V gene, J gene. D genes are given only for firm matches. Expanded clones get a size class; other rows say once, few or many, or leave the size out.

CDR3 protein: CASSATFSANTGELFF
CDR3 DNA: TGTGCCAGCAGCGCAACGTTTAGCGCGAACACCGGGGAGCTGTTTTTT
clone size: .
D gene: .
V gene: TRBV7-3
J gene: TRBJ2-2

CDR3 protein: CASSPGDGGLLNEQFF
CDR3 DNA: TGTGCCAGCAGTCCAGGGGACGGTGGGCTATTGAATGAGCAGTTCTTC
clone size: .
D gene: .
V gene: TRBV2
J gene: TRBJ2-1

CDR3 protein: CASSLGYRNSESTF
CDR3 DNA: TGTGCCAGCAGCTTGGGATACAGGAACAGCGAGAGCACCTTC
clone size: .
D gene: .
V gene: TRBV7-2
J gene: TRBJ1-2

CDR3 protein: CASSLLAGGVDTQYF
CDR3 DNA: TGTGCCAGCAGTCTACTAGCGGGAGGAGTAGATACGCAGTATTTT
clone size: .
D gene: TRBD2
V gene: TRBV27
J gene: TRBJ2-3

CDR3 protein: CASTQLAGLLNEQFF
CDR3 DNA: TGTGCCAGCACCCAACTAGCGGGGTTACTTAATGAGCAGTTCTTC
clone size: .
D gene: TRBD2
V gene: TRBV2
J gene: TRBJ2-1

CDR3 protein: CASSAREVNTEAFF
CDR3 DNA: TGTGCCAGCTCCGCCAGGGAGGTAAACACTGAAGCTTTCTTT
clone size: .
D gene: .
V gene: TRBV18
J gene: TRBJ1-1

CDR3 protein: CASSATGTLPWGYTF
CDR3 DNA: TGTGCCAGCAGCGCGACAGGGACCCTTCCTTGGGGCTACACCTTC
clone size: .
D gene: TRBD1
V gene: TRBV9
J gene: TRBJ1-2

CDR3 protein: CASSIDGRSSGYTF
CDR3 DNA: TGTGCCAGTAGTATAGATGGCAGGTCTTCGGGCTACACCTTC
clone size: .
D gene: .
V gene: TRBV19
J gene: TRBJ1-2

CDR3 protein: CASSLGQEEAFF
CDR3 DNA: TGCGCCAGCAGCCTGGGACAGGAGGAAGCTTTCTTT
clone size: .
D gene: TRBD1
V gene: TRBV5-1
J gene: TRBJ1-1

CDR3 protein: CASTLKPGMTRNTEAFF
CDR3 DNA: TGTGCCAGTACCCTTAAGCCAGGGATGACAAGGAACACTGAAGCTTTCTTT
clone size: once
D gene: .
V gene: TRBV19
J gene: TRBJ1-1

CDR3 protein: CASGDRNYGYTF
CDR3 DNA: TGTGCCAGTGGAGACCGGAACTATGGCTACACCTTC
clone size: .
D gene: .
V gene: TRBV19
J gene: TRBJ1-2

CDR3 protein: CAWSRQGGSYEQYF
CDR3 DNA: TGTGCCTGGAGTAGGCAGGGGGGTTCCTACGAGCAGTACTTC
clone size: .
D gene: .
V gene: TRBV30
J gene: TRBJ2-7

CDR3 protein: CASSQEGRANEKLFF
CDR3 DNA: TGCGCCAGCAGCCAGGAGGGTAGGGCTAATGAAAAACTGTTTTTT
clone size: .
D gene: .
V gene: TRBV4-1
J gene: TRBJ1-4

CDR3 protein: CASGDSRDSPLHF
CDR3 DNA: TGTGCCAGCGGGGACAGTCGGGATTCACCCCTCCACTTT
clone size: few
D gene: TRBD1
V gene: TRBV28
J gene: TRBJ1-6

CDR3 protein: CASSIGPRGFKNIQYF
CDR3 DNA: TGTGCCAGTAGTATAGGTCCAAGGGGTTTCAAAAACATTCAGTACTTC
clone size: once
D gene: .
V gene: TRBV19
J gene: TRBJ2-4

CDR3 protein: CASRARTGGNTIYF
CDR3 DNA: TGTGCCAGCAGAGCCCGGACAGGGGGAAACACCATATATTTT
clone size: .
D gene: TRBD1
V gene: TRBV6-5
J gene: TRBJ1-3

CDR3 protein: CASSNHQGTNQPQHF
CDR3 DNA: TGTGCCAGCAGCAACCATCAGGGGACCAATCAGCCCCAGCATTTT
clone size: .
D gene: .
V gene: TRBV9
J gene: TRBJ1-5

CDR3 protein: CASSPGLADYEQYF
CDR3 DNA: TGTGCCAGCAGCCCGGGACTAGCGGATTACGAGCAGTACTTC
clone size: many
D gene: TRBD2
V gene: TRBV3-1/TRBV3-2
J gene: TRBJ2-7

CDR3 protein: CASTKRAGGFDEQFF
CDR3 DNA: TGTGCCAGCACCAAACGGGCGGGAGGATTTGATGAGCAGTTCTTC
clone size: .
D gene: TRBD2
V gene: TRBV5-6
J gene: TRBJ2-1

CDR3 protein: CASSLVGPGEKQYF
CDR3 DNA: TGTGCCAGCAGCTTAGTAGGGCCGGGGGAAAAGCAGTACTTC
clone size: .
D gene: .
V gene: TRBV7-9
J gene: TRBJ2-7

CDR3 protein: CASSQVFGDGYTF
CDR3 DNA: TGTGCCAGCAGCCAAGTATTCGGGGATGGCTACACCTTC
clone size: once
D gene: .
V gene: TRBV3-1/TRBV3-2
J gene: TRBJ1-2

CDR3 protein: CASSQVPSGKYEQYF
CDR3 DNA: TGTGCCAGCAGCCAAGTACCTAGCGGGAAGTACGAGCAGTACTTC
clone size: .
D gene: TRBD2
V gene: TRBV3-1/TRBV3-2
J gene: TRBJ2-7

CDR3 protein: CASSPPGDIYNEQFF
CDR3 DNA: TGTGCCAGCAGCCCCCCCGGGGATATCTACAATGAGCAGTTCTTC
clone size: .
D gene: .
V gene: TRBV5-6
J gene: TRBJ2-1

CDR3 protein: CASSILRGTGGNTEAFF
CDR3 DNA: TGTGCCAGTAGTATTTTAAGGGGGACAGGGGGGAACACTGAAGCTTTCTTT
clone size: .
D gene: TRBD1
V gene: TRBV19
J gene: TRBJ1-1

CDR3 protein: CASRRTGALITNTGELFF
CDR3 DNA: TGTGCCAGCAGGAGGACAGGAGCTCTAATAACGAACACCGGGGAGCTGTTTTTT
clone size: .
D gene: TRBD1
V gene: TRBV27
J gene: TRBJ2-2

CDR3 protein: CASSFSGPFTGELFF
CDR3 DNA: TGCGCCAGCAGCTTTAGCGGGCCATTCACCGGGGAGCTGTTTTTT
clone size: .
D gene: TRBD2
V gene: TRBV5-1
J gene: TRBJ2-2

CDR3 protein: CASSVARGTDTTEAFF
CDR3 DNA: TGTGCCAGCAGCGTAGCTAGGGGGACGGATACCACTGAAGCTTTCTTT
clone size: .
D gene: .
V gene: TRBV9
J gene: TRBJ1-1

CDR3 protein: CASSSWDRATIGELFF
CDR3 DNA: TGTGCCAGCAGCTCGTGGGACAGGGCCACGATCGGGGAGCTGTTTTTT
clone size: few
D gene: TRBD1
V gene: TRBV13
J gene: TRBJ2-2

CDR3 protein: CAISEQGAGGYTF
CDR3 DNA: TGTGCCATCAGTGAACAGGGGGCTGGAGGCTACACCTTC
clone size: .
D gene: TRBD1
V gene: TRBV10-3
J gene: TRBJ1-2

CDR3 protein: CAWSVEVNTEAFF
CDR3 DNA: TGTGCCTGGAGTGTGGAGGTGAACACTGAAGCTTTCTTT
clone size: .
D gene: .
V gene: TRBV30
J gene: TRBJ1-1

CDR3 protein: CASSPIRGTGNQPQHF
CDR3 DNA: TGTGCCAGCAGCCCCATTCGGGGGACGGGCAATCAGCCCCAGCATTTT
clone size: .
D gene: .
V gene: TRBV7-2
J gene: TRBJ1-5

CDR3 protein: CSAQQTYEQYF
CDR3 DNA: TGCAGTGCCCAACAGACCTACGAGCAGTACTTC
clone size: .
D gene: .
V gene: TRBV20-1
J gene: TRBJ2-7

CDR3 protein: CASNIAGGTYEQYF
CDR3 DNA: TGTGCCAGCAACATAGCGGGAGGTACCTACGAGCAGTACTTC
clone size: .
D gene: TRBD2
V gene: TRBV28
J gene: TRBJ2-7

CDR3 protein: CASSGGGYREAFF
CDR3 DNA: TGTGCCAGCAGTGGGGGGGGCTACAGGGAAGCTTTCTTT
clone size: once
D gene: .
V gene: TRBV25-1
J gene: TRBJ1-1

CDR3 protein: CASSALGQDEAFF
CDR3 DNA: TGTGCCAGCAGCGCCCTGGGGCAGGATGAAGCTTTCTTT
clone size: once
D gene: .
V gene: TRBV9
J gene: TRBJ1-1

CDR3 protein: CASSQLLRTSGSQEQYF
CDR3 DNA: TGTGCCAGCAGCCAACTACTCCGGACTAGCGGGAGTCAAGAGCAGTACTTC
clone size: few
D gene: TRBD2
V gene: TRBV3-1/TRBV3-2
J gene: TRBJ2-7

CDR3 protein: CASSLAGTSGGLSYEQYF
CDR3 DNA: TGTGCCAGCAGCTTAGCGGGGACTAGCGGGGGGCTGTCCTACGAGCAGTACTTC
clone size: few
D gene: TRBD2
V gene: TRBV7-9
J gene: TRBJ2-7

CDR3 protein: CASSLLLATGTDTQYF
CDR3 DNA: TGTGCCAGCAGCTTATTACTAGCGACCGGCACAGATACGCAGTATTTT
clone size: .
D gene: TRBD2
V gene: TRBV7-9
J gene: TRBJ2-3

CDR3 protein: CAWRTTQSRGTEAFF
CDR3 DNA: TGTGCCTGGAGGACCACCCAGTCCCGGGGCACTGAAGCTTTCTTT
clone size: .
D gene: .
V gene: TRBV30
J gene: TRBJ1-1

CDR3 protein: CASSQDGGGVDGYTF
CDR3 DNA: TGTGCCAGCAGCCAAGATGGGGGGGGTGTGGATGGCTACACCTTC
clone size: .
D gene: .
V gene: TRBV3-1/TRBV3-2
J gene: TRBJ1-2

CDR3 protein: CASMAQGVNSPLHF
CDR3 DNA: TGTGCCAGCATGGCACAGGGGGTGAATTCACCCCTCCACTTT
clone size: few
D gene: TRBD1
V gene: TRBV27
J gene: TRBJ1-6

CDR3 protein: CASSPRAGPYEQYF
CDR3 DNA: TGTGCCAGCAGCCCTCGGGCGGGGCCCTACGAGCAGTACTTC
clone size: .
D gene: .
V gene: TRBV11-2
J gene: TRBJ2-7

CDR3 protein: CAWSRQGAGEQYF
CDR3 DNA: TGTGCCTGGAGTCGACAGGGGGCGGGGGAGCAGTACTTC
clone size: .
D gene: TRBD1
V gene: TRBV30
J gene: TRBJ2-7

CDR3 protein: CASSFDGGNQPQHF
CDR3 DNA: TGTGCCAGCAGTTTCGACGGAGGCAATCAGCCCCAGCATTTT
clone size: .
D gene: .
V gene: TRBV6-5
J gene: TRBJ1-5

CDR3 protein: CASRSRGGNSPLHF
CDR3 DNA: TGTGCCAGTAGGAGTCGGGGGGGTAATTCACCCCTCCACTTT
clone size: .
D gene: .
V gene: TRBV19
J gene: TRBJ1-6

CDR3 protein: CASRERGGSAEAFF
CDR3 DNA: TGTGCCAGCAGGGAGAGAGGCGGCTCGGCTGAAGCTTTCTTT
clone size: .
D gene: .
V gene: TRBV27
J gene: TRBJ1-1

CDR3 protein: CASSLSGGPREAFF
CDR3 DNA: TGTGCCAGCAGTTTATCTGGGGGCCCCCGCGAAGCTTTCTTT
clone size: .
D gene: .
V gene: TRBV28
J gene: TRBJ1-1

CDR3 protein: CASSFRGQGYEQYF
CDR3 DNA: TGTGCCAGCAGCTTTCGGGGACAGGGGTACGAGCAGTACTTC
clone size: few
D gene: TRBD1
V gene: TRBV7-9
J gene: TRBJ2-7